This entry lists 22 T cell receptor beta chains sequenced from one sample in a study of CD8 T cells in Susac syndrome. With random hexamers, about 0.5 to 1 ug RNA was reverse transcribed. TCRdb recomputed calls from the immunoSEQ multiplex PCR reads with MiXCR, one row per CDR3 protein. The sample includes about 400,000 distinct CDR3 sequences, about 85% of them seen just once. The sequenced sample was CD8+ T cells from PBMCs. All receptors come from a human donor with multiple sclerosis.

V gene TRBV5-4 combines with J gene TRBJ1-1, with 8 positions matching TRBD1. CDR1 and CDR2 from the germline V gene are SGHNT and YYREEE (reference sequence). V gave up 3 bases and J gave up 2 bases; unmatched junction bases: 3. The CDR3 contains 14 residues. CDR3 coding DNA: TGTGCCAGCAGCTGGGGGACAGGAAACACTGAAGCTTTCTTT. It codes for CASSWGTGNTEAFF.

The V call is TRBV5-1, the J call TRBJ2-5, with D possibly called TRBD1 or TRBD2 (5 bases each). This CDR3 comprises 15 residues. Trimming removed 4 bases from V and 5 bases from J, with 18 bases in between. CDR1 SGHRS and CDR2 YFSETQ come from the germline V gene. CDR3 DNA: TGCGCCAGCAGCCCCGGTTGGGGGTTTCAGGAGACCCAGTACTTC. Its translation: CASSPGWGFQETQYF.

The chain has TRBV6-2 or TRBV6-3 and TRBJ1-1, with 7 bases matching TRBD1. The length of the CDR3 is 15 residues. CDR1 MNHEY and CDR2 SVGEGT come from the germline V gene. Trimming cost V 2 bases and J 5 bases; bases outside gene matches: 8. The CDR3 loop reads CASSYGGGRWTEAFF. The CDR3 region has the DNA TGTGCCAGCAGTTACGGAGGGGGCCGATGGACTGAAGCTTTCTTT.

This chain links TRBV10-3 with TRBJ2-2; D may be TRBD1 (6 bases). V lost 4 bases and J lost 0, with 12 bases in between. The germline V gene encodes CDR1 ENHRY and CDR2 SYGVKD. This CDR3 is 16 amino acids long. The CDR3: CAISGTESANTGELFF. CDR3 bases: TGTGCCATCAGTGGGACAGAATCCGCGAACACCGGGGAGCTGTTTTTT.

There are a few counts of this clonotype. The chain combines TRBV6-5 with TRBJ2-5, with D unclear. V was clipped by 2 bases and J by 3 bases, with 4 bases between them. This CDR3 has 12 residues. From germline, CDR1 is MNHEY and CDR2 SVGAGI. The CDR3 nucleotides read TGTGCCAGCAGTTACGATGAAGAGACCCAGTACTTC. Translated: CASSYDEETQYF.

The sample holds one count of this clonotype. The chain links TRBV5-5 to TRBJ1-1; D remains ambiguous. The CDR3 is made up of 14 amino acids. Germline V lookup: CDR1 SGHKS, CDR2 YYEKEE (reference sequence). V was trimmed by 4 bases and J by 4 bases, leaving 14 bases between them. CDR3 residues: CASSPLGNPTEAFF. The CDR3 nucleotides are TGTGCCAGCAGCCCGCTGGGAAATCCCACTGAAGCTTTCTTT.

This CDR3 reads CASSFATGTLHEQYF. Here the CDR3 DNA reads TGTGCCAGCAGCTTTGCGACAGGGACCCTCCACGAGCAGTACTTC. The chain is built from TRBV7-9 and TRBJ2-7; 7 nucleotides align to TRBD1. Germline lookup yields CDR1 SEHNR and CDR2 FQNEAQ (reference sequence). V shed 3 bases, J shed 5 bases, and the junction held 10 bases outside the gene matches. This CDR3 is built from 15 residues.

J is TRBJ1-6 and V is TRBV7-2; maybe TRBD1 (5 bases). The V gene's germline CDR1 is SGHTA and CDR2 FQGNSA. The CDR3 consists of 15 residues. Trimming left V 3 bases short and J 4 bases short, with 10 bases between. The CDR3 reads CASSLGTVYNSPLHF. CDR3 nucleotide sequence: TGTGCCAGCAGCTTGGGGACGGTGTATAATTCACCCCTCCACTTT.

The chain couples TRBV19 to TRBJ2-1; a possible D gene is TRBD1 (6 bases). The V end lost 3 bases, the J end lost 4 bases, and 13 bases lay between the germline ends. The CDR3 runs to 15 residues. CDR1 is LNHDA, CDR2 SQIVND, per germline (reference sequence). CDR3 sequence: CASSMYRTEYNEQFF. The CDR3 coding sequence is TGTGCCAGTAGTATGTACAGGACAGAATACAATGAGCAGTTCTTC.

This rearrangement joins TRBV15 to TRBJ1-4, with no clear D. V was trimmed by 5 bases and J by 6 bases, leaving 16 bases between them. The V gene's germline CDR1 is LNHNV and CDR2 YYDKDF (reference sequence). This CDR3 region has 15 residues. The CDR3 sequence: CATSGTRATHEKLFF. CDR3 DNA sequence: TGTGCCACCAGCGGAACCCGGGCCACCCATGAAAAACTGTTTTTT. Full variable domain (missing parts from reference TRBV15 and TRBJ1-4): DAMVIQNPRYQVTQFGKPVTLSCSQTLNHNVMYWYQQKSSQAPKLLFHYYDKDFNNEADTPDNFQSRRPNTSFCFLDIRSPGLGDTAMYLCATSGTRATHEKLFFGSGTQLSVL.

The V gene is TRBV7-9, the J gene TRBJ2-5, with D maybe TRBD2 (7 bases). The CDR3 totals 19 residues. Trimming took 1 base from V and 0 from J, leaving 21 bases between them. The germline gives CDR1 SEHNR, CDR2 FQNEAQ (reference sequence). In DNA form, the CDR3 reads TGTGCCAGCAGCTTAGTTCGGGAGGACAGTCCGACGTACCAAGAGACCCAGTACTTC. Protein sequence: CASSLVREDSPTYQETQYF.

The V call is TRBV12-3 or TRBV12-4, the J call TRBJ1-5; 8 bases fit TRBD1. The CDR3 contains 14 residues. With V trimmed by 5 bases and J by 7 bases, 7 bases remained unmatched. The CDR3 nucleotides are TGTGCCAGCAGTCAGGACAGGGACTCCCAGCCCCAGCATTTT. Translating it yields CASSQDRDSQPQHF.

The CDR3 sequence: CASSYDMGQGTDTQYF. The CDR3 DNA reads TGTGCCAGCAGTTACGATATGGGACAGGGAACAGATACGCAGTATTTT. The chain couples TRBV6-5 to TRBJ2-3, with 9 bases identical to TRBD1. CDR3 size: 16 residues. V lost 2 bases and J lost 3; bases outside the gene matches: 6. Germline values: CDR1 MNHEY, CDR2 SVGAGI.

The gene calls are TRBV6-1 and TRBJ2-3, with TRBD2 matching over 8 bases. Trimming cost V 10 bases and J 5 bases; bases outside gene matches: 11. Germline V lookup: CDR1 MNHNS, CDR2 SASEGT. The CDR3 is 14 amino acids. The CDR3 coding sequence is TGTGCCAACGGAGGACTAGCTGTAGTAGATACGCAGTATTTT. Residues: CANGGLAVVDTQYF.

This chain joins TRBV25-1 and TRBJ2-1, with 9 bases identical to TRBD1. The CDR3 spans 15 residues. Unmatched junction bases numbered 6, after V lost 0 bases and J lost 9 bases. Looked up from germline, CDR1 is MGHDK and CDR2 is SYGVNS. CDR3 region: CASSEYPGQGSEQFF. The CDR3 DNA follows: TGTGCCAGCAGTGAATATCCGGGACAGGGCAGTGAGCAGTTCTTC.

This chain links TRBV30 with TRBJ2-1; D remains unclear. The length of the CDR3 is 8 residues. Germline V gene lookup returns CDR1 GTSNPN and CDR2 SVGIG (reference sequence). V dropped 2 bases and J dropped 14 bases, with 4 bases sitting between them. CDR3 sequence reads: CAWSQEFF. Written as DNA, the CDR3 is TGTGCCTGGAGTCAGGAGTTCTTC.

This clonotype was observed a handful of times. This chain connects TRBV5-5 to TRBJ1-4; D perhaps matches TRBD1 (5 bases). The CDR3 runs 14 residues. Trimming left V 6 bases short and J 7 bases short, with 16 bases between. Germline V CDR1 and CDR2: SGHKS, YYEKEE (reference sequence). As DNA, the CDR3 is TGTGCCAGCACCAGGGACCTCGAAGTTGAAAAACTGTTTTTT. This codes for CASTRDLEVEKLFF.

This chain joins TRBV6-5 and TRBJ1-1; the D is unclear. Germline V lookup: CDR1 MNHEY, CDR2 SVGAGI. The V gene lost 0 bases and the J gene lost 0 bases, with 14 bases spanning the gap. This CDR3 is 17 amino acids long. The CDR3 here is CASSYSTDGDMNTEAFF. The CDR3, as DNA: TGTGCCAGCAGTTACTCGACCGACGGAGACATGAACACTGAAGCTTTCTTT.

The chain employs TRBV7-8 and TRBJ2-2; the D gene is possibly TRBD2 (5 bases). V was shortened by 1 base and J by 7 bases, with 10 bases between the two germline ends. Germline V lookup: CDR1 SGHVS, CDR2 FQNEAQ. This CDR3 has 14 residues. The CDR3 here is CASSLGGSHGELFF. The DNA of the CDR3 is TGTGCCAGCAGCTTAGGAGGGAGTCACGGGGAGCTGTTTTTT.

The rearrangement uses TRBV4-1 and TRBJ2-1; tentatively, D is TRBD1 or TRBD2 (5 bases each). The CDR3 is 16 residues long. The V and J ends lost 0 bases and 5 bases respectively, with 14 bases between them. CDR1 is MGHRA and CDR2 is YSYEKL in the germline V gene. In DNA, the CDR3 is TGCGCCAGCAGCCAAGACGCAGGGACCCTTAACAATGAGCAGTTCTTC. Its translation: CASSQDAGTLNNEQFF.

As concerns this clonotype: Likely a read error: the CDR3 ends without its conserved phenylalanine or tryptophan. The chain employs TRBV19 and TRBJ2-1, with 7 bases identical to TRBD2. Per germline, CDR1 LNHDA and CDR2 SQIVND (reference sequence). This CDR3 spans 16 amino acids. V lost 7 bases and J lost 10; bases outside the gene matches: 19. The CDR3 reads CASTPEAGGVRGEQFL. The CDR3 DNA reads TGTGCCAGTACCCCAGAAGCGGGCGGAGTGCGGGGGGAGCAGTTCCTC.

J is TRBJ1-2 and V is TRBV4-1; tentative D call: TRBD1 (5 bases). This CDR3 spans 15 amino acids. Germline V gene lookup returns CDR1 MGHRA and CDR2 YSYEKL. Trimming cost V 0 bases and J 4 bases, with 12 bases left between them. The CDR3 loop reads CASSQEEGVPYGYTF. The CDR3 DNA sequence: TGCGCCAGCAGCCAAGAGGAAGGGGTCCCCTATGGCTACACCTTC.